Listed here are 18 T cell receptor beta chains from one sample, sequenced in a study of cytomegalovirus exposure and HLA in healthy donors (dated by TCRdb to about 2017). The library was built by means of the immunoSEQ multiplex PCR assay. For the multiplex PCR, a mixture combining 60 forward primers for TCR Vbeta segments and 13 reverse primers for TCR Jbeta segments was used. TCRdb carries this immuneACCESS record with in-frame sequences only. Its versions omit some clonotypes, under half of them owing to an unresolved V gene in the studies checked, with the rest unexplained. This sample has 65,000 to 90,000 clones in its table, and 70% to 90% of those were observed once. Jointly, the top ten make up 1.5% to 2.5% of the sample. Sequenced sample: PBMCs. These receptors all come from a woman in her 30s in good health and CMV-seronegative.

The CDR3 sequence: CASSLGDFSKQYF. Here the CDR3 DNA reads TGTGCCAGCAGCTTAGGGGACTTTTCGAAACAGTACTTC. V gene TRBV7-2 combines with J gene TRBJ2-7, with a weak D call TRBD2 (6 bases). Germline V CDR1 and CDR2: SGHTA, FQGNSA. V was clipped by 1 base and J by 10 bases, with 14 bases between them. The CDR3 has 13 residues.

In nucleotides, the CDR3 is TGTGCCAGCAGCTTCACAGCGAACACTGAAGCTTTCTTT. It is translated as CASSFTANTEAFF. The chain couples TRBV11-3 to TRBJ1-1; D ambiguous. The ends were cut back, 3 bases at V and 1 base at J, with 6 bases in the middle. CDR1 and CDR2 from the germline V gene are SGHNT and YENEEA. The CDR3 runs to 13 residues.

This clone appeared once. The rearrangement links TRBV27 to TRBJ2-7, with 10 bases aligning to TRBD2. In germline, CDR1 is MNHEY, CDR2 SMNVEV (reference sequence). The CDR3 extends over 14 amino acids. The V and J ends lost 6 bases and 3 bases, in that order; junction bases with no gene match: 5. The CDR3 bases are TGTGCCAGCAGCCGACTAGCGGGTATCTACGAGCAGTACTTC. This encodes CASSRLAGIYEQYF.

As for this clone: The junction shows a germline mismatch at one end, possibly a read error. This rearrangement joins TRBV7-9 to TRBJ1-4; TRBD1 agrees at 8 bases. Germline V lookup: CDR1 SEHNR, CDR2 FQNEAQ (reference sequence). CDR3 length equals 17 residues. The CDR3 sequence is CSSSRSQGASTNEKLFF. The CDR3 region has the DNA TGTTCCAGCAGCCGTAGCCAGGGGGCGTCCACTAATGAAAAACTGTTTTTT. Combining the CDR3 with reference TRBV7-9 and TRBJ1-4 gives the whole variable domain DTGVSQNPRHKITKRGQNVTFRCDPISEHNRLYWYRQTLGQGPEFLTYFQNEAQLEKSRLLSDRFSAERPKGSFSTLEIQRTEQGDSAMYLCSSSRSQGASTNEKLFFGSGTQLSVL.

As DNA, the CDR3 is TGTGCCAGCAGCCCCCGGACTAGCGGGAACACAGATACGCAGTATTTT. It translates to CASSPRTSGNTDTQYF. This rearrangement joins TRBV4-2 to TRBJ2-3, with 12 positions matching TRBD2. CDR3 length: 16 amino acids. Trimming removed 4 bases from V and 2 bases from J; junction bases left unmatched: 4. Germline-derived CDR1 and CDR2 are LGHNA and YNFKEQ.

This chain connects TRBV27 to TRBJ2-7; possible D gene TRBD2, 6 bases. This CDR3 is built from 13 residues. Germline assignment: CDR1 MNHEY and CDR2 SMNVEV (reference sequence). Trimming removed 3 bases at V and 5 bases at J, with 11 bases between. Here the CDR3 reads CASSFTWRDEQYF. In nucleotides, the CDR3 is TGTGCCAGCAGTTTTACCTGGAGGGACGAGCAGTACTTC.

The rearrangement joins TRBV9 to TRBJ2-7, with unresolved D. CDR1 and CDR2 from the germline V gene are SGDLS and YYNGEE. The V gene lost 0 bases and the J gene lost 1 base, with 8 bases spanning the gap. The CDR3 is made up of 14 amino acids. CDR3 nucleotide sequence: TGTGCCAGCAGCGTAGCGACATCGTCCTACGAGCAGTACTTC. It specifies CASSVATSSYEQYF. Based on the CDR3 plus reference TRBV9 and TRBJ2-7, the full variable domain is DSGVTQTPKHLITATGQRVTLRCSPRSGDLSVYWYQQSLDQGLQFLIQYYNGEERAKGNILERFSAQQFPDLHSELNLSSLELGDSALYFCASSVATSSYEQYFGPGTRLTVT.

V is TRBV21-1 and J is TRBJ2-7; no DNA check was done on the table's D call, TRBD2. TRBV21-1 is listed as a pseudogene. The CDR3 totals 14 residues. CDR3: CASSESSGKYEQYF. CDR3 coding DNA: TGTGCCAGCAGCGAGAGTAGCGGGAAATACGAGCAGTACTTC.

This chain joins TRBV28 and TRBJ2-6, with 7 bases aligning to TRBD2. The length of the CDR3 is 16 residues. Germline values: CDR1 MDHEN, CDR2 SYDVKM. Germline trimming cut 4 bases from V and 0 bases from J; bases unmatched to any gene: 3. Written as DNA, the CDR3 is TGTGCCAGCAGTTCAAGGGACTACTCTGGGGCCAACGTCCTGACTTTC. Translating gives CASSSRDYSGANVLTF.

V usage is TRBV4-2 and J usage is TRBJ2-2, with 9 bases that match TRBD2. Trimming removed 2 bases from V and 4 bases from J; junction bases left unmatched: 8. The CDR3 is made up of 17 amino acids. The germline V gene has CDR1 LGHNA and CDR2 YNFKEQ. CDR3 protein: CASSQTGTSKTTGELFF. Written as DNA, the CDR3 is TGTGCCAGCAGCCAAACCGGGACTAGCAAAACCACCGGGGAGCTGTTTTTT.

V gene TRBV6-5 combines with J gene TRBJ2-2, with TRBD1 matching over 12 bases. The ends lost 5 bases at V and 6 bases at J; junction bases unmatched: 4. Germline V gene lookup returns CDR1 MNHEY and CDR2 SVGAGI. CDR3 length: 15 residues. The CDR3 nucleotides read TGTGCCAGCAGTCAAGGGACAGGGGGCGCCGGGGAGCTGTTTTTT. This sequence encodes CASSQGTGGAGELFF.

The V and J genes are TRBV5-1 and TRBJ2-1; no definite D call. The CDR3 length is 16 residues. Trimming removed 2 bases at V and 5 bases at J, with 17 bases between. Per germline, CDR1 SGHRS and CDR2 YFSETQ. For the CDR3, the DNA is TGCGCCAGCAGCTTAATTTCGTACCAAATAGACAATGAGCAGTTCTTC. Translated: CASSLISYQIDNEQFF.

The CDR3 region is CASNRQAQYNEQFF. Written as DNA, the CDR3 is TGTGCCAGTAATCGACAGGCACAATACAATGAGCAGTTCTTC. This chain links TRBV19 with TRBJ2-1; D possibly corresponds to TRBD1 (6 bases). CDR1 is LNHDA, CDR2 SQIVND, per germline (reference sequence). The CDR3 runs 14 residues. Trimming took 7 bases from V and 4 from J, leaving 14 bases between them.

The V gene is TRBV6-8, the J gene TRBJ2-7; D might be TRBD1 (5 bases). This CDR3 region has 14 residues. The V and J ends lost 9 bases and 5 bases respectively, with 20 bases between them. Germline V CDR1 and CDR2: MNHGY, SAAAGT. The CDR3 coding sequence is TGTGCCAGGATGGGCAGACGAAAGGGGAACGAGCAGTACTTC. Residues: CARMGRRKGNEQYF.

This clone was observed a handful of times. At one boundary the junction diverges from the germline segment, which might be a read error. The chain joins TRBV11-2 to TRBJ2-1; 9 bases line up with TRBD1. The CDR3 has 16 amino acids. The germline gives CDR1 SGHAT, CDR2 FQNNGV. The CDR3 DNA reads TGTGCCAGCAGCTTAAGTGGGACAGGGTCCTATAATGAGCAGTTCTTC. It translates to CASSLSGTGSYNEQFF.

The J gene is TRBJ2-3, the V gene TRBV11-3; D gene uncertain. CDR1 is SGHNT, CDR2 YENEEA, per germline. V was pared by 2 bases and J by 0 bases, with 9 bases between. This CDR3 is built from 15 residues. The CDR3 region is CASSLRSSSTDTQYF. The DNA of the CDR3 is TGTGCCAGCAGCTTACGGTCCTCTAGCACAGATACGCAGTATTTT.

The chain is built from TRBV29-1 and TRBJ2-7; 11 nucleotides match TRBD1. Trimming took 4 bases from V and 6 from J; bases not matched to a gene: 11. CDR1 is SQVTM, CDR2 ANQGSEA, per germline. The CDR3 is 15 residues long. The CDR3 loop is CSVVVFLGQGVEQYF. The CDR3 bases are TGCAGCGTTGTAGTATTTTTGGGACAGGGGGTCGAGCAGTACTTC.

The J gene is TRBJ2-7, the V gene TRBV5-4, with 12 bases lining up with TRBD2. The CDR3 covers 19 residues. Germline V lookup: CDR1 SGHNT, CDR2 YYREEE (reference sequence). J was trimmed by 0 bases and V by 3 bases; bases with no gene match: 13. The CDR3 is CASSSGTSGWPGSSYEQYF. The DNA of the CDR3 is TGTGCCAGCAGCTCGGGGACTAGCGGGTGGCCGGGTAGCTCCTACGAGCAGTACTTC.